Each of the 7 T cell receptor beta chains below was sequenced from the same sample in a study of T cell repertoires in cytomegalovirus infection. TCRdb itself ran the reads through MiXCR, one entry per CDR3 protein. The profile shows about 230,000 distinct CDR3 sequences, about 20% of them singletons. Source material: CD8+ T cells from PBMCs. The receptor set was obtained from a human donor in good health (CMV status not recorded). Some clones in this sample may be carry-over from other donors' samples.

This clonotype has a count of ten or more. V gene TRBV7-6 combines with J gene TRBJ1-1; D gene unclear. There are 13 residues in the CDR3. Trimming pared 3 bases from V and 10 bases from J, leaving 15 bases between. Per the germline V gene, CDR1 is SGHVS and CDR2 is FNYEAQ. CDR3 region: CASSFGPLAGAFF. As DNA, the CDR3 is TGTGCCAGCAGCTTTGGCCCTCTCGCAGGAGCTTTCTTT.

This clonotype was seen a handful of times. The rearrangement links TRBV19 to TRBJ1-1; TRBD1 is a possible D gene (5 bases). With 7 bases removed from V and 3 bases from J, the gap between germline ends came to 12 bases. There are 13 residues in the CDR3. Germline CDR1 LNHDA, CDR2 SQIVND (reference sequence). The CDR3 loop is CASTDWGYTEAFF. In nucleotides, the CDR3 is TGTGCCAGTACCGACTGGGGGTACACTGAAGCTTTCTTT.

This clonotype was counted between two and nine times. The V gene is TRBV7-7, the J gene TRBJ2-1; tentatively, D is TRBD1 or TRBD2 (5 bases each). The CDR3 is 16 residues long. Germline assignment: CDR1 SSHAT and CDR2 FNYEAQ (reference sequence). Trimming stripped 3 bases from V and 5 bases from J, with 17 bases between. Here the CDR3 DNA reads TGTGCCAGCAGCTTGGGGGAACTAAGTGGAAACAATGAGCAGTTCTTC. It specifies CASSLGELSGNNEQFF.

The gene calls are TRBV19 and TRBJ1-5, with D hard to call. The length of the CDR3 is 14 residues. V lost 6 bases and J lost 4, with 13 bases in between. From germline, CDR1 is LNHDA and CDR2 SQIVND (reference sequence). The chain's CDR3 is CASSDGIQNQPQHF. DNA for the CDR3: TGTGCCAGTAGCGACGGAATTCAAAATCAGCCCCAGCATTTT.

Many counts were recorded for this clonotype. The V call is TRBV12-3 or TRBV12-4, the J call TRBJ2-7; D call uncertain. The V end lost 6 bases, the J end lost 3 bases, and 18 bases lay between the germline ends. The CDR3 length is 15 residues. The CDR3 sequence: CASSPNSRENYEQYF. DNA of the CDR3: TGTGCCAGCAGCCCAAATTCCAGAGAAAACTACGAGCAGTACTTC.

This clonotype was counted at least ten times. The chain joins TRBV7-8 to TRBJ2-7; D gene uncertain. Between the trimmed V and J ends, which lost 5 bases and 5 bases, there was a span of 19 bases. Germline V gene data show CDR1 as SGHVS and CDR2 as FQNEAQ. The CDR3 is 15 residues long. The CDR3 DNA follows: TGTGCCAGCAGCCCCTTAGAGTCTGTTACGGACGAGCAGTACTTC. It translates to CASSPLESVTDEQYF.

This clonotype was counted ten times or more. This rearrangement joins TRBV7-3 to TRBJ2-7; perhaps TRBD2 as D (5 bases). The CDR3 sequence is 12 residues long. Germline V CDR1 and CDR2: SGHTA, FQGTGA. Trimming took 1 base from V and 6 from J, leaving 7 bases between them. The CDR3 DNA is TGTGCCAGCAGCTTAAACGGGATCGAGCAGTACTTC. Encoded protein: CASSLNGIEQYF. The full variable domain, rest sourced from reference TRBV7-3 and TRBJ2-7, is GAGVSQTPSNKVTEKGKYVELRCDPISGHTALYWYRQSLGQGPEFLIYFQGTGAADDSGLPNDRFFAVRPEGSVSTLKIQRTERGDSAVYLCASSLNGIEQYFGPGTRLTVT.